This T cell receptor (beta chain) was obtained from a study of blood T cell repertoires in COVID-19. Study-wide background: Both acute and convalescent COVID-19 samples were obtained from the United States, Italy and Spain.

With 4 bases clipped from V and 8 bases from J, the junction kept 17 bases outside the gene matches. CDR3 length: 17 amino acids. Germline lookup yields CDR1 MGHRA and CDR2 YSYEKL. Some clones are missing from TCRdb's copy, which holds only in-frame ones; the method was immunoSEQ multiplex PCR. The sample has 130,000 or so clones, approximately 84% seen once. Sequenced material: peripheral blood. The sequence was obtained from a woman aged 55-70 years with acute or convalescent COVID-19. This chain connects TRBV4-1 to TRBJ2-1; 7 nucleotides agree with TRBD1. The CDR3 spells CASSRTPLGQADDEQFF. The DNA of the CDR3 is TGCGCCAGCAGCCGGACTCCCCTCGGACAGGCGGACGATGAGCAGTTCTTC.